This TCR beta chain was recovered during a study of blood T cell repertoires in COVID-19. Study summary: Whether acute or convalescent, the COVID-19 samples came from the United States, Italy and Spain. PBMCs, B-cell-depleted T cells, or T cells were the source of the cDNA or gDNA that made up the material.

TCRdb keeps only in-frame clones here, not all; method: immunoSEQ multiplex PCR. The sample has some 110,000 clones; about four fifths are singletons. Per the germline V gene, CDR1 is LNHDA and CDR2 is SQIVND (reference sequence). There are 16 residues in the CDR3. J gave up 1 base and V 5 bases, and 8 bases lay outside the gene matches. Source material: peripheral blood. The chain uses TRBV19 and TRBJ1-5; the match to TRBD1 covers 7 bases. The TCR was taken from a woman older than 75 with active or convalescent COVID-19. CDR3 sequence reads: CASSRKTGASNQPQHF. DNA for the CDR3: TGTGCCAGTAGTCGAAAAACAGGGGCCAGCAATCAGCCCCAGCATTTT.